What follows are 26 T cell receptor beta chains derived from one specimen sequenced in a study of blood T cell repertoires in COVID-19. The table came from immunoSEQ multiplex PCR; TCRdb's copy has only in-frame clones and leaves some out. The sample includes some 250,000 clones, approximately 84% of them seen just once. Sequencing was carried out using PBMCs or T cells enriched from blood (not recorded which). The source is a woman aged 40-49 years with acute COVID-19.

This rearrangement joins TRBV2 to TRBJ2-3; tentatively, D is TRBD2 (7 bases). There are 17 residues in the CDR3. CDR1 is SNHLY, CDR2 FYNNEI, per germline. The V end was cut by 3 bases, the J end by 3 bases, with 19 bases between. In nucleotides, the CDR3 is TGTGCCAGCAGTGAGGCTCGGGGGGCAGGTCGGACAGATACGCAGTATTTT. Its translation: CASSEARGAGRTDTQYF.

The rearrangement uses TRBV12-3 or TRBV12-4 and TRBJ2-7, with D unresolved. With 4 bases removed from V and 7 bases from J, the gap between germline ends came to 11 bases. The CDR3 is 12 amino acids. In DNA, the CDR3 is TGTGCCAGCAGTTGGTTCCCCGGGGAGCAGTACTTC. Its translation: CASSWFPGEQYF.

The rearrangement links TRBV5-5 to TRBJ1-5; no firm D call. The germline gives CDR1 SGHKS, CDR2 YYEKEE (reference sequence). This CDR3 has 16 amino acids. Trimming shortened V by 0 bases and J by 1 base, and 11 bases separated the two germline ends. CDR3 protein: CASSLGPSRSNQPQHF. CDR3 sequence (DNA): TGTGCCAGCAGCTTGGGTCCTAGTAGGAGCAATCAGCCCCAGCATTTT.

The V gene is TRBV19, the J gene TRBJ2-1, with TRBD2 identical over 9 bases. In germline, CDR1 is LNHDA, CDR2 SQIVND (reference sequence). This CDR3 is built from 15 residues. After removal of 0 bases from V and 12 bases from J, the junction contained 9 bases not matched to a gene. The CDR3 spells CASSIEASGAGMQFF. The CDR3, as DNA: TGTGCCAGTAGTATAGAGGCTAGCGGGGCCGGGATGCAGTTCTTC.

The chain couples TRBV18 to TRBJ1-2; 9 bases fit TRBD1. Germline loops: CDR1 KGHSH, CDR2 LQKENI. With V trimmed by 2 bases and J by 7 bases, 11 bases remained unmatched. The CDR3 runs 16 residues. The CDR3 sequence: CASSPIARDRVCGYTF. For the CDR3, the DNA is TGTGCCAGCTCACCAATCGCCCGGGACAGGGTTTGTGGCTACACCTTC.

J is TRBJ2-5 and V is TRBV19, with 9 positions matching TRBD2. Trimming cost V 10 bases and J 5 bases; bases outside gene matches: 8. The CDR3 has 13 amino acids. The germline gives CDR1 LNHDA, CDR2 SQIVND (reference sequence). CDR3 sequence (DNA): TGTGCCACTACGGCTAGCGGGATCGAGACCCAGTACTTC. Translated: CATTASGIETQYF.

This rearrangement joins TRBV7-9 to TRBJ1-1, with 7 bases fitting TRBD1. V trimming: 6 bases; J trimming: 4 bases; junction bases outside the gene matches: 14. Germline V gene lookup returns CDR1 SEHNR and CDR2 FQNEAQ (reference sequence). This CDR3 has 16 amino acids. CDR3 amino acids: CASRQGQTTRGTEAFF. CDR3 bases: TGTGCCAGCAGACAGGGACAGACTACTCGGGGCACTGAAGCTTTCTTT.

This clone was observed once. The chain has TRBV6-5 and TRBJ2-7, with 9 bases aligning to TRBD2. Germline assignment: CDR1 MNHEY and CDR2 SVGAGI. This CDR3 comprises 13 residues. Trimming at V came to 7 bases and at J to 4 bases, leaving 5 bases not matched to a gene. The CDR3 loop reads CASTVTSGYEQYF. The CDR3 DNA follows: TGTGCCAGCACTGTGACTAGCGGTTACGAGCAGTACTTC.

Here the CDR3 DNA reads TGCGCCAGCAGTGAGGGGGCCGGTAACTATGGCTACACCTTC. Protein: CASSEGAGNYGYTF. The J gene is TRBJ1-2, the V gene TRBV10-2, with D perhaps matching TRBD1 (5 bases). The CDR3 spans 14 residues. V gave up 2 bases and J gave up 1 base, with 8 bases separating them. Germline-derived CDR1 and CDR2 are WSHSY and SAAADI.

The rearrangement joins TRBV2 to TRBJ2-2, with D possibly TRBD2 on 5 matching bases. The CDR3 length is 14 residues. V lost 6 bases and J lost 5, with 13 bases in between. CDR1 is SNHLY and CDR2 is FYNNEI in the germline V gene. The CDR3 spells CASSGISFTGELFF. CDR3 DNA: TGTGCCAGCAGCGGGATAAGTTTTACCGGGGAGCTGTTTTTT.

This clone has just a few counts. The chain uses TRBV7-8 and TRBJ1-2; unclear D gene. Germline V gene data show CDR1 as SGHVS and CDR2 as FQNEAQ. Trimming stripped 5 bases from V and 8 bases from J, with 18 bases between. The CDR3 length is 14 residues. CDR3 DNA: TGTGCCAGCAGCCCACTTGGTCCGCGAATAGGCTACACCTTC. The encoded protein is CASSPLGPRIGYTF.

The chain combines TRBV5-1 with TRBJ2-1, with 10 nucleotides matching TRBD2. The CDR3 sequence is 17 residues long. CDR1 and CDR2 from the germline V gene are SGHRS and YFSETQ. Losses at the gene ends were 3 bases for V and 10 bases for J; bases not matched to a gene: 16. The CDR3 DNA is TGCGCCAGCAGCTCCTCAAAAACAGCGGGAGGGGAAGAGGAGCAGTTCTTC. This sequence encodes CASSSSKTAGGEEEQFF.

The CDR3 nucleotides are TGTGCCAGCAGTGAAGGTCGGCTCTTAGCCTATGGCTACACCTTC. The encoded protein is CASSEGRLLAYGYTF. V and J are TRBV6-1 and TRBJ1-2; unclear D gene. This CDR3 contains 15 residues. The germline CDR1 and CDR2 sequences are MNHNS and SASEGT. Between the trimmed V and J ends, which lost 1 base and 4 bases, there was a span of 13 bases.

V gene TRBV10-1 combines with J gene TRBJ2-3, with 10 nucleotides matching TRBD2. Trimming cost V 4 bases and J 5 bases; bases outside gene matches: 3. The CDR3 runs to 14 residues. Germline V gene sequence: CDR1 WNHNN, CDR2 SYGVQD (reference sequence). The CDR3 sequence: CASSVSGRGDTQYF. CDR3 nucleotide sequence: TGCGCCAGCAGTGTAAGCGGGAGGGGAGATACGCAGTATTTT.

This sequence joins TRBV7-6 and TRBJ2-5, with D possibly matching TRBD1 (6 bases). Germline V gene sequence: CDR1 SGHVS, CDR2 FNYEAQ. The CDR3 spans 16 residues. Trimming took off 3 bases at V and 4 bases at J, with 18 bases between the two ends. The CDR3 DNA sequence: TGTGCCAGCAGCTTTCGGGCAGGGGCCCGCGGAGAGACCCAGTACTTC. Translated, it gives CASSFRAGARGETQYF. The complete variable domain, with remaining parts taken from reference TRBV7-6 and TRBJ2-5, reads GAGVSQSPRYKVTKRGQDVALRCDPISGHVSLYWYRQALGQGPEFLTYFNYEAQQDKSGLPNDRFSAERPEGSISTLTIQRTEQRDSAMYRCASSFRAGARGETQYFGPGTRLLVL.

The chain carries TRBV11-3 and TRBJ2-2; possible D gene TRBD1, 5 bases. Between the trimmed V and J ends, which lost 5 bases and 4 bases, there was a span of 14 bases. The CDR3 runs 15 residues. Germline V gene sequence: CDR1 SGHNT, CDR2 YENEEA. The CDR3 DNA reads as TGTGCCAGCAGCCCCATGCAGGGATCCACCGGGGAGCTGTTTTTT. Translation: CASSPMQGSTGELFF. Looking up the rest from reference TRBV11-3 and TRBJ2-2 gives the full variable domain: EAGVVQSPRYKIIEKKQPVAFWCNPISGHNTLYWYLQNLGQGPELLIRYENEEAVDDSQLPKDRFSAERLKGVDSTLKIQPAELGDSAVYLCASSPMQGSTGELFFGEGSRLTVL.

This clone was seen once. The rearrangement links TRBV5-4 to TRBJ2-1, with 12 bases that match TRBD2. The ends lost 0 bases at V and 4 bases at J; junction bases unmatched: 5. The CDR3 extends over 17 amino acids. Germline V CDR1 and CDR2: SGHNT, YYREEE (reference sequence). CDR3 region: CASSLVVGTSGYNEQFF. CDR3 nucleotides: TGTGCCAGCAGCTTGGTAGTTGGGACTAGCGGGTACAATGAGCAGTTCTTC.

The genes are TRBV5-1 and TRBJ1-2, with 10 bases identical to TRBD1. Trimming cost V 4 bases and J 6 bases; bases outside gene matches: 6. The CDR3 has 14 amino acids. Germline CDR1 SGHRS, CDR2 YFSETQ. The DNA for the CDR3 is TGCGCCAGCAGCCCCCCCGACAGGGGGCATGGCTACACCTTC. The encoded protein is CASSPPDRGHGYTF.

This rearrangement joins TRBV7-8 to TRBJ1-2; D might be TRBD1 (6 bases). CDR3 length equals 17 residues. Germline CDR1 and CDR2: SGHVS and FQNEAQ. The germline V and J ends were trimmed by 1 base and 8 bases, with 23 bases remaining between them. The chain's CDR3 is CASSLVSSGQPMRGYTF. The CDR3 DNA reads as TGTGCCAGCAGCTTAGTATCGTCTGGACAGCCGATGCGAGGCTACACCTTC.

This chain links TRBV27 with TRBJ1-1, with 9 bases identical to TRBD1. From germline, CDR1 is MNHEY and CDR2 SMNVEV (reference sequence). The CDR3 consists of 20 residues. V lost 6 bases and J lost 3; bases outside the gene matches: 23. CDR3: CASRKRQGDTLTGRHTEAFF. The CDR3 region has the DNA TGTGCCAGCAGAAAGAGACAGGGGGATACTCTCACCGGAAGGCACACTGAAGCTTTCTTT.

The J gene is TRBJ2-7, the V gene TRBV5-6; D might be TRBD2 (6 bases). Germline V lookup: CDR1 SGHDT, CDR2 YYEEEE. This CDR3 is 15 amino acids long. V dropped 0 bases and J dropped 0 bases, with 10 bases sitting between them. The CDR3 here is CASSLVSGYSYEQYF. The CDR3 coding sequence is TGTGCCAGCAGCTTGGTTAGCGGCTACTCCTACGAGCAGTACTTC.

The chain couples TRBV20-1 to TRBJ2-3; 9 bases are shared with TRBD2. Germline V gene data show CDR1 as DFQATT and CDR2 as SNEGSKA (reference sequence). The CDR3 consists of 15 residues. Trimming at V came to 3 bases and at J to 2 bases, leaving 6 bases not matched to a gene. For the CDR3, the DNA is TGCAGTGCTAGTTTGGGCGGGAGGGCCACAGATACGCAGTATTTT. Translating it yields CSASLGGRATDTQYF.

This clone was seen a few times. The gene calls are TRBV10-3 and TRBJ1-2; no firm D call. This CDR3 has 12 amino acids. Trimming pared 9 bases from V and 0 bases from J, leaving 8 bases between. Germline loops: CDR1 ENHRY, CDR2 SYGVKD. CDR3 loop: CAMRDSNYGYTF. As DNA, the CDR3 is TGTGCCATGCGGGATTCTAACTATGGCTACACCTTC.

The chain recombines TRBV29-1 with TRBJ1-2; a weak D match, TRBD1 (5 bases). The CDR3 sequence is 14 residues long. Trimming pared 4 bases from V and 4 bases from J, leaving 16 bases between. Germline-derived CDR1 and CDR2 are SQVTM and ANQGSEA. The chain's CDR3 is CSVVGPDSLYGYTF. CDR3 nucleotides: TGCAGCGTTGTCGGCCCAGACAGCCTCTATGGCTACACCTTC.

The chain uses TRBV15 and TRBJ2-5; 9 bases agree with TRBD1. The CDR3 extends over 15 amino acids. V gave up 4 bases and J gave up 5 bases; unmatched junction bases: 8. Looked up from germline, CDR1 is LNHNV and CDR2 is YYDKDF (reference sequence). CDR3 in amino acids: CATSTPRTGVETQYF. The CDR3 DNA reads as TGTGCCACCAGCACTCCCAGGACAGGGGTGGAGACCCAGTACTTC.

The chain couples TRBV19 to TRBJ2-1, with 12 bases lining up with TRBD2. CDR1 LNHDA and CDR2 SQIVND come from the germline V gene (reference sequence). CDR3 size: 15 residues. With V trimmed by 3 bases and J by 10 bases, 7 bases remained unmatched. CDR3 in DNA: TGTGCCAGTAGTATTCTAGCGGGAGGGCCAGAGGAGCAGTTCTTC. It specifies CASSILAGGPEEQFF.